The subject of this entry is one T cell receptor (beta chain). Its cognate antigen is unknown. The junction differs from germline at one of its ends, possibly a read error. This specimen belongs to a study of Ad26.COV2.S vaccination and SARS-CoV-2 variants. Points from the study as a whole: Vaccinated individuals (as opposed to placebo recipients) had higher spike-specific TCR breadth.

This CDR3 contains 11 residues. CDR1 MNHEY and CDR2 SVGEGT come from the germline V gene. Using immunoSEQ multiplex PCR, the repertoire was profiled, and TCRdb retains in-frame clones only, with some absent. Among 380,000 or so clones listed, 88% were seen once. Treatment in this sample: over 15 received Ad26.COV2.S at low or high dose, single or two shots; a few received placebo; per-sample allocation not given. At day 63 after the first vaccine or placebo injection, samples were drawn. This chain joins TRBV6-2 or TRBV6-3 and TRBJ2-4, with 8 bases fitting TRBD2. The sequence derives from a person aged 18-60 years who received the Ad26.COV2.S COVID-19 vaccine or a placebo. This sample comprised peripheral blood, obtained in a trial of Ad26.COV2.S vaccine versus placebo. The CDR3 nucleotides read TGTGCCAGTAGCAGCACGGGACTAGTCTTGTTC. Protein sequence: CASSSTGLVLF.